These 2 T cell receptor beta chains share one sample of origin, sequenced in a study of cytomegalovirus exposure and HLA in healthy donors. The PCR used 60 Vbeta and 13 Jbeta primers. The repertoire was sequenced with immunoSEQ multiplex PCR; TCRdb's copy has only in-frame clones and lacks some. The sample includes 150,000 to 200,000 clones, 68% of them seen just once. Sequenced input: PBMCs. All receptors come from a woman aged 40 to 50 in good health and CMV-seropositive.

CDR3 protein: CASRGLAGLTGANVLTF. DNA for the CDR3: TGTGCCAGCAGAGGACTAGCGGGATTAACTGGGGCCAACGTCCTGACTTTC. This chain connects TRBV28 to TRBJ2-6; 12 bases are a match to TRBD2. This CDR3 is built from 17 residues. CDR1 is MDHEN, CDR2 SYDVKM, per germline. Unmatched junction bases numbered 5, after V lost 6 bases and J lost 2 bases.

This clone appeared a few times. The chain uses TRBV4-1 and TRBJ2-7; D remains ambiguous. Trimming shortened V by 0 bases and J by 3 bases, and 9 bases separated the two germline ends. Germline V gene lookup returns CDR1 MGHRA and CDR2 YSYEKL. The CDR3 is made up of 14 amino acids. For the CDR3, the DNA is TGCGCCAGCAGCCAAGATACCACAGTCTACGAGCAGTACTTC. Its translation: CASSQDTTVYEQYF.